A selection of T cell receptor beta chains follows, all from one sample in a study of cytomegalovirus exposure and HLA in healthy donors. Profiled with immunoSEQ multiplex PCR; TCRdb holds only in-frame clones, not every one. Altogether around 110,000 clones are present, approximately 80% being singletons, with the ten largest covering under 5%. Sequenced: PBMCs. The source is a woman between 25 and 40 years old in good health and CMV-seronegative. The conserved cysteine and the conserved F or W are not part of the CDR3 here. Fields, in order: CDR3 protein, V gene, J gene.

CDR3 protein: VRSLAQGVGNTIY; V gene: TRBV7-5; J gene: TRBJ1-3
CDR3 protein: ASSFISFANTGELF; V gene: TRBV27; J gene: TRBJ2-2
CDR3 protein: ASSYSRLEEYYEQY; V gene: TRBV6-6; J gene: TRBJ2-7
CDR3 protein: ASSYVPGDEQY; V gene: TRBV6-5; J gene: TRBJ2-7
CDR3 protein: ASSRTTSGSDYNEQF; V gene: TRBV4-2; J gene: TRBJ2-1
CDR3 protein: ASSSNPGTGSYEQY; V gene: TRBV9; J gene: .
CDR3 protein: ASSLGQNTEAF; V gene: TRBV7-8; J gene: TRBJ1-1
CDR3 protein: ASSDGQSVYYGYT; V gene: TRBV28; J gene: TRBJ1-2
CDR3 protein: ASSSPTGTLTYEQY; V gene: TRBV5-1; J gene: TRBJ2-7
CDR3 protein: ASSSRTSGSSYNEQF; V gene: TRBV7-6; J gene: TRBJ2-1
CDR3 protein: ASSQDWDTGGEQPQH; V gene: TRBV4-1; J gene: TRBJ1-5
CDR3 protein: ASTAREDKNIQY; V gene: TRBV28; J gene: TRBJ2-4
CDR3 protein: ASSAAGLAGGYEQY; V gene: TRBV5-1; J gene: TRBJ2-7
CDR3 protein: ASSDLVSYEQY; V gene: TRBV6-1; J gene: TRBJ2-7
CDR3 protein: ASSLTPGSVEQF; V gene: TRBV5-1; J gene: TRBJ2-1
CDR3 protein: ATSDRSNTEAF; V gene: TRBV21-1; J gene: TRBJ1-1
CDR3 protein: AINLRGENSPLH; V gene: TRBV28; J gene: TRBJ1-6
CDR3 protein: SVGGRGEAF; V gene: TRBV29-1; J gene: TRBJ1-1
CDR3 protein: ASSLASGTTWF; V gene: TRBV5-4; J gene: TRBJ2-1
CDR3 protein: ASSRVGEGYGYT; V gene: TRBV19; J gene: TRBJ1-2
CDR3 protein: ASSRSSGRRWYNEQF; V gene: TRBV5-8; J gene: TRBJ2-1
CDR3 protein: ASSEQGEETQY; V gene: TRBV7-2; J gene: TRBJ2-5
CDR3 protein: ASNDRDQETQY; V gene: TRBV28; J gene: TRBJ2-5
CDR3 protein: ASSRQGSYEQY; V gene: TRBV18; J gene: TRBJ2-7
CDR3 protein: TSSQVLRDPYEQY; V gene: TRBV1; J gene: TRBJ2-7
CDR3 protein: ASSMALAGDYNEQF; V gene: TRBV19; J gene: TRBJ2-1
CDR3 protein: ASSLDSGKQF; V gene: TRBV28; J gene: TRBJ2-1
CDR3 protein: ASSERLAGTGELF; V gene: TRBV5-1; J gene: TRBJ2-2
CDR3 protein: ASRHTGVPGELF; V gene: TRBV19; J gene: TRBJ2-2
CDR3 protein: ASEPTTRNEQF; V gene: TRBV25-1; J gene: TRBJ2-1
CDR3 protein: ASSLVRTSGRGNEQF; V gene: TRBV5-8; J gene: TRBJ2-1
CDR3 protein: ASSPTGTGGVEQY; V gene: TRBV27; J gene: TRBJ2-7
CDR3 protein: ASSLDTSGVNEQF; V gene: TRBV5-1; J gene: TRBJ2-1
CDR3 protein: ASSTKTGGDEKLF; V gene: TRBV27; J gene: TRBJ1-4
CDR3 protein: ASSQKGGAGELF; V gene: TRBV5-1; J gene: TRBJ2-2
CDR3 protein: ASSVGAWVSNQPQH; V gene: TRBV19; J gene: TRBJ1-5
CDR3 protein: ASRGQGYEQY; V gene: TRBV7-9; J gene: .
CDR3 protein: ASSPPDRTETQY; V gene: TRBV28; J gene: TRBJ2-5
CDR3 protein: ASSADRLSSYEQY; V gene: TRBV25-1; J gene: TRBJ2-7
CDR3 protein: ASSTDSRRGQPQH; V gene: TRBV19; J gene: TRBJ1-5
CDR3 protein: ASSFQFDYGYT; V gene: TRBV28; J gene: TRBJ1-2
CDR3 protein: AWSVGHRTEAF; V gene: TRBV30; J gene: TRBJ1-1
CDR3 protein: ASSSLAGSYNEQF; V gene: TRBV6-6; J gene: TRBJ2-1
CDR3 protein: ASSEFAREGPDTQY; V gene: TRBV25-1; J gene: TRBJ2-3
CDR3 protein: ASTTQGAGNTIY; V gene: TRBV19; J gene: TRBJ1-3
CDR3 protein: ASSKRGGVVGTDTQY; V gene: TRBV9; J gene: TRBJ2-3
CDR3 protein: ASRTYRQGDYGYT; V gene: TRBV27; J gene: TRBJ1-2
CDR3 protein: ASSSSEMEQETQY; V gene: TRBV7-6; J gene: TRBJ2-5
CDR3 protein: ASSLGQASGSSTDTQY; V gene: TRBV5-1; J gene: TRBJ2-3
CDR3 protein: ASSVAHAAGANVLT; V gene: TRBV9; J gene: TRBJ2-6